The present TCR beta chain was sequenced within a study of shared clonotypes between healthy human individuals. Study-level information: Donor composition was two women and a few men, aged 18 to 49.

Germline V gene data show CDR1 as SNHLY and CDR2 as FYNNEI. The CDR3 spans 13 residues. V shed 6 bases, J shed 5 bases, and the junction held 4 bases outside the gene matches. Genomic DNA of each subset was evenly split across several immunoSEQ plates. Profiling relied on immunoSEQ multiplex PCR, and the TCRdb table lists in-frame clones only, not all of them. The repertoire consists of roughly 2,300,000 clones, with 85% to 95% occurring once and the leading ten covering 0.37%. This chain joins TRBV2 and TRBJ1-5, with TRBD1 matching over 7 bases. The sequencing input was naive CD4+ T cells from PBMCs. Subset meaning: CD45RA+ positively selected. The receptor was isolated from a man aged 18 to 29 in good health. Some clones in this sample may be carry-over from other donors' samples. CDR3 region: CASSLDRDQPQHF. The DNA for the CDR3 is TGTGCCAGCAGCCTAGACAGGGATCAGCCCCAGCATTTT.